This passage covers 22 T cell receptor beta chains from one sample sequenced in a study of high-grade serous ovarian cancer treatment subgroups (dated by TCRdb to the early 2020s). Tumor samples were obtained before definitive surgery or chemotherapy. The library was built by means of the immunoSEQ multiplex PCR assay. This immuneACCESS table, as held by TCRdb, lists in-frame sequences with V and J called but not all clones. Of the missing ones, under half trace to an unresolved V gene in checked studies; the others have no known cause. The sample table contains just over 35,000 clones; only one count was recorded for 79% of them. Approximately 3.1% of the sample lies in the top ten. Source material: tumor tissue. All receptors come from a human donor with high-grade serous ovarian cancer.

The chain uses TRBV11-3 and TRBJ1-5, with 9 bases matching TRBD1. The junction had 16 bases not matched to a gene; V was cut back by 5 bases and J by 5 bases. The length of the CDR3 is 18 residues. CDR1 SGHNT and CDR2 YENEEA come from the germline V gene. Here the CDR3 reads CASSLWTGEGPGDQPQHF. The CDR3 DNA follows: TGTGCCAGCAGCCTTTGGACAGGGGAAGGCCCGGGTGATCAGCCCCAGCATTTT.

The chain has TRBV5-6 and TRBJ2-1; D gene ambiguous. Germline CDR1 reads SGHDT; CDR2 reads YYEEEE. The CDR3 contains 14 residues. The V end lost 1 base, the J end lost 0 bases, and 5 bases lay between the germline ends. CDR3 DNA sequence: TGTGCCAGCAGCTTGCCGGGCTCCTACAATGAGCAGTTCTTC. Protein: CASSLPGSYNEQFF.

V is TRBV6-1 and J is TRBJ2-7; 11 nucleotides agree with TRBD2. This CDR3 comprises 17 residues. Germline CDR1 MNHNS, CDR2 SASEGT. Losses at the gene ends were 1 base for V and 0 bases for J; bases not matched to a gene: 5. The CDR3 region is CASSEVVAGGSSYEQYF. In DNA form, the CDR3 reads TGTGCCAGCAGTGAAGTGGTAGCGGGAGGGAGCTCCTACGAGCAGTACTTC.

The rearrangement joins TRBV11-3 to TRBJ2-2; D remains unclear. Germline assignment: CDR1 SGHNT and CDR2 YENEEA. The CDR3 consists of 14 residues. The germline V and J ends were trimmed by 2 bases and 1 base, with 5 bases remaining between them. The CDR3 sequence is CASSLSENTGELFF. The DNA of the CDR3 is TGTGCCAGCAGCTTATCCGAGAACACCGGGGAGCTGTTTTTT.

This sequence joins TRBV7-8 and TRBJ2-7; TRBD2 agrees at 11 bases. V gave up 5 bases and J gave up 6 bases; unmatched junction bases: 9. CDR3 length: 15 amino acids. Germline CDR1 SGHVS, CDR2 FQNEAQ. The CDR3 here is CASSLRETSGTEQYF. DNA for the CDR3: TGTGCCAGCAGCCTCAGGGAGACTAGCGGGACCGAGCAGTACTTC. Using reference TRBV7-8 and TRBJ2-7 for the parts outside the CDR3, the full variable domain is GAGVSQSPRYKVAKRGQDVALRCDPISGHVSLFWYQQALGQGPEFLTYFQNEAQLDKSGLPSDRFFAERPEGSVSTLKIQRTQQEDSAVYLCASSLRETSGTEQYFGPGTRLTVT.

The rearrangement links TRBV7-8 to TRBJ2-1, with 12 bases fitting TRBD2. The CDR3 length is 21 residues. In germline, CDR1 is SGHVS, CDR2 FQNEAQ. Unmatched junction bases numbered 17, after V lost 5 bases and J lost 0 bases. CDR3 DNA sequence: TGTGCCAGCAGCCTCGAACCTCTAGCGGGAGGGCCGGCGGGCTCCTACAATGAGCAGTTCTTC. As protein: CASSLEPLAGGPAGSYNEQFF.

As DNA, the CDR3 is TGTGCCAGCAGCCAAGACAGGGGGCTCACCGGGGAGCTGTTTTTT. Translating it yields CASSQDRGLTGELFF. The rearrangement joins TRBV4-2 to TRBJ2-2; 8 bases line up with TRBD1. Per germline, CDR1 LGHNA and CDR2 YNFKEQ. The junction had 1 base not matched to a gene; V was cut back by 0 bases and J by 4 bases. The CDR3 consists of 15 residues.

The sample holds one count of this clone. The rearrangement uses TRBV5-5 and TRBJ1-5; D unclear. Trimming removed 0 bases at V and 8 bases at J, with 15 bases between. Germline V gives CDR1 SGHKS, CDR2 YYEKEE (reference sequence). The CDR3 spans 15 residues. The CDR3 DNA sequence: TGTGCCAGCAGCTTGGTAGGCAGGACCTACGAGCCCCAGCATTTT. Protein sequence: CASSLVGRTYEPQHF.

This clone has only a few counts. The chain couples TRBV10-3 to TRBJ2-1; D is unclear. The germline gives CDR1 ENHRY, CDR2 SYGVKD. This CDR3 has 13 residues. V was pared by 4 bases and J by 5 bases, with 9 bases between. The CDR3 DNA reads TGTGCCATCAGTGGTATCGCCGACAATGAGCAGTTCTTC. As protein: CAISGIADNEQFF.

This chain joins TRBV27 and TRBJ2-7; 8 bases map to TRBD1. The CDR3 loop spans 16 amino acids. Germline lookup yields CDR1 MNHEY and CDR2 SMNVEV (reference sequence). The trim removed 2 bases at V and 5 bases at J, leaving 11 bases unmatched. The CDR3 spells CASSLTGGPFGNEQYF. The CDR3 DNA is TGTGCCAGCAGTTTAACAGGGGGACCTTTTGGGAACGAGCAGTACTTC.

The V call is TRBV5-6, the J call TRBJ1-3; 7 bases agree with TRBD1. The CDR3 length is 13 residues. The germline CDR1 and CDR2 sequences are SGHDT and YYEEEE. The V and J ends lost 1 base and 8 bases, in that order; junction bases with no gene match: 3. CDR3 bases: TGTGCCAGCAGCTTGCAGGGGGGATACACCATATATTTT. Translating gives CASSLQGGYTIYF. Based on the CDR3 plus reference TRBV5-6 and TRBJ1-3, the full variable domain is DAGVTQSPTHLIKTRGQQVTLRCSPKSGHDTVSWYQQALGQGPQFIFQYYEEEERQRGNFPDRFSGHQFPNYSSELNVNALLLGDSALYLCASSLQGGYTIYFGEGSWLTVV.

The V gene is TRBV7-3, the J gene TRBJ2-1; 10 bases are shared with TRBD1. The V and J ends lost 5 bases and 9 bases, in that order; junction bases with no gene match: 10. The CDR3 is 15 amino acids. Germline loops: CDR1 SGHTA, CDR2 FQGTGA. The CDR3: CASSERQGARGEQFF. DNA of the CDR3: TGTGCCAGCAGCGAACGACAGGGGGCGCGAGGTGAGCAGTTCTTC.

V usage is TRBV30 and J usage is TRBJ1-5; 7 bases map to TRBD1. This CDR3 is built from 13 residues. V lost 0 bases, J lost 6 bases, and 2 bases stayed unmatched. Germline CDR1 and CDR2: GTSNPN and SVGIG (reference sequence). Here the CDR3 reads CAWSVEGAQPQHF. The CDR3 DNA sequence: TGTGCCTGGAGTGTGGAGGGGGCTCAGCCCCAGCATTTT.

The sample holds one count of this clone. V usage is TRBV16 and J usage is TRBJ1-4, with D perhaps matching TRBD1 (6 bases). The germline V and J ends were trimmed by 4 bases and 8 bases, with 14 bases remaining between them. The V gene's germline CDR1 is KGHSY and CDR2 FQNENV. CDR3 length: 14 residues. In DNA, the CDR3 is TGTGCCAGCAGCCGGACGCGGGGGCGGGAAAAACTGTTTTTT. Its protein is CASSRTRGREKLFF.

The chain joins TRBV7-9 to TRBJ2-2, with D tentatively TRBD1 (5 bases). The germline V and J ends were trimmed by 5 bases and 1 base, with 11 bases remaining between them. The CDR3 extends over 15 amino acids. Germline CDR1 SEHNR, CDR2 FQNEAQ (reference sequence). The CDR3 spells CASSHPTGNTGELFF. For the CDR3, the DNA is TGTGCCAGCAGCCATCCCACAGGGAACACCGGGGAGCTGTTTTTT.

The chain uses TRBV5-5 and TRBJ1-5; D is ambiguous. The CDR3 has 16 amino acids. Germline V gene data show CDR1 as SGHKS and CDR2 as YYEKEE (reference sequence). V was shortened by 0 bases and J by 0 bases, with 10 bases between the two germline ends. The CDR3 DNA reads TGTGCCAGCAGCTTGGGCAGGAGCTATAGCAATCAGCCCCAGCATTTT. This encodes CASSLGRSYSNQPQHF. The full variable domain, in which reference TRBV5-5 and TRBJ1-5 provide the parts outside the CDR3, is DAGVTQSPTHLIKTRGQQVTLRCSPISGHKSVSWYQQVLGQGPQFIFQYYEKEERGRGNFPDRFSARQFPNYSSELNVNALLLGDSALYLCASSLGRSYSNQPQHFGDGTRLSIL.

The chain couples TRBV21-1 to TRBJ1-1. TRBV21-1 is marked as a pseudogene. CDR3 length: 14 residues. For the CDR3, the DNA is TGTGCCAGCAGCAATTTCCGGGGCAACACTGAAGCTTTCTTT. This gives the protein CASSNFRGNTEAFF.

The rearrangement uses TRBV7-9 and TRBJ1-6; D possibly corresponds to TRBD1 (5 bases). Germline V gene sequence: CDR1 SEHNR, CDR2 FQNEAQ (reference sequence). The V and J ends lost 4 bases and 4 bases respectively, with 11 bases between them. This CDR3 has 15 amino acids. CDR3 amino acids: CASSSRGPYNSPLHF. CDR3 nucleotides: TGTGCCAGCAGCTCCCGGGGCCCTTATAATTCACCCCTCCACTTT.

The V gene is TRBV27, the J gene TRBJ2-3, with unresolved D. From germline, CDR1 is MNHEY and CDR2 SMNVEV (reference sequence). CDR3 length: 12 amino acids. V gave up 3 bases and J gave up 0 bases, with 1 base separating them. The CDR3 sequence: CASSFSTDTQYF. For the CDR3, the DNA is TGTGCCAGCAGTTTTAGCACAGATACGCAGTATTTT.

Relative to its sample, this clone is medium-sized. The chain is built from TRBV9 and TRBJ2-5; 8 positions match TRBD1. Germline CDR1 is SGDLS and CDR2 is YYNGEE. V gave up 3 bases and J gave up 5 bases; unmatched junction bases: 3. This CDR3 contains 13 residues. The CDR3 DNA reads as TGTGCCAGCAGCGACGGACAGGGTGAGACCCAGTACTTC. Protein sequence: CASSDGQGETQYF. The full variable domain, completed using reference TRBV9 and TRBJ2-5, is DSGVTQTPKHLITATGQRVTLRCSPRSGDLSVYWYQQSLDQGLQFLIQYYNGEERAKGNILERFSAQQFPDLHSELNLSSLELGDSALYFCASSDGQGETQYFGPGTRLLVL.

V usage is TRBV19 and J usage is TRBJ1-3, with TRBD1 matching over 10 bases. CDR3 size: 14 residues. Trimming at V came to 9 bases and at J to 4 bases, leaving 6 bases not matched to a gene. Per the germline V gene, CDR1 is LNHDA and CDR2 is SQIVND (reference sequence). CDR3 nucleotide sequence: TGTGCCAGCAGGGACAGGGGTTACGGAAACACCATATATTTT. Protein sequence: CASRDRGYGNTIYF.

The V call is TRBV27, the J call TRBJ2-1; D gene unclear. V gave up 5 bases and J gave up 8 bases, with 13 bases separating them. Germline V gives CDR1 MNHEY, CDR2 SMNVEV (reference sequence). The CDR3 is 13 amino acids. CDR3 nucleotides: TGTGCCAGCAGTCTAGGGTCCGGTCATGAGCAGTTCTTC. This encodes CASSLGSGHEQFF.